These 19 T cell receptor beta chains came from one sample sequenced in a study of T cells after yellow fever vaccination. TCRdb used MiXCR to reprocess the 5' RACE reads, holding one entry per CDR3 protein. The profile covers hundreds of thousands of distinct CDR3 sequences, with about 14% appearing a single time and 11% to 15% taken by the ten largest. The sample consisted of PBMCs, taken on the day of the yellow fever booster vaccination. The receptor set was obtained from a man younger than 40 who received the YFV17D yellow fever vaccine.

The V and J genes are TRBV5-1 and TRBJ2-7; a weak D match, TRBD1 (6 bases). The germline CDR1 and CDR2 sequences are SGHRS and YFSETQ. V was trimmed by 4 bases and J by 5 bases, leaving 19 bases between them. This CDR3 contains 15 residues. Written as DNA, the CDR3 is TGCGCCAGCAGCCCGGATTTAGGGGGTCTGGACGAGCAGTACTTC. Translation gives CASSPDLGGLDEQYF.

This clonotype was seen only a few times. The gene calls are TRBV20-1 and TRBJ1-4, with TRBD1 matching over 7 bases. The trim removed 1 base at V and 12 bases at J, leaving 23 bases unmatched. Germline loops: CDR1 DFQATT, CDR2 SNEGSKA (reference sequence). The CDR3 extends over 18 amino acids. As DNA, the CDR3 is TGCAGTGCTAGAGTGCAGGGGGGCGCCGGCCTCGCCTTCGGGCAACTGTTTTTT. Translating gives CSARVQGGAGLAFGQLFF.

There are a few counts of this clonotype. At one boundary the junction diverges from the germline segment, which might be a read error. The chain links TRBV29-1 to TRBJ2-3; 13 bases match TRBD2. The CDR3 is made up of 11 amino acids. Germline V gives CDR1 SQVTM, CDR2 ANQGSEA. CDR3 DNA sequence: TGCAGCGTCCCCGGACTAGCGGGAGTGATGTTT. Its translation is CSVPGLAGVMF.

The chain has TRBV27 and TRBJ2-2; D is possibly TRBD2 (5 bases). Trimming shortened V by 6 bases and J by 6 bases, and 14 bases separated the two germline ends. The CDR3 length is 14 residues. Germline CDR1 is MNHEY and CDR2 is SMNVEV (reference sequence). The CDR3 coding sequence is TGTGCCAGCAGACCCCGAGGGTGGGCCGGGGAGCTGTTTTTT. Residues: CASRPRGWAGELFF.

The V gene is TRBV9, the J gene TRBJ1-2; the D is unclear. CDR1 and CDR2 from the germline V gene are SGDLS and YYNGEE. The V end was cut by 4 bases, the J end by 4 bases, with 17 bases between. This CDR3 is 15 amino acids long. The CDR3 DNA reads TGTGCCAGCAGCCCTCAAGGCGGCGCCCGCTATGGCTACACCTTC. The encoded protein is CASSPQGGARYGYTF.

The chain has TRBV6-2 or TRBV6-3 and TRBJ2-5; 8 bases are shared with TRBD1. This CDR3 spans 15 amino acids. With V trimmed by 7 bases and J by 5 bases, 12 bases remained unmatched. The germline V gene has CDR1 MNHEY and CDR2 SVGEGT. CDR3 in DNA: TGTGCCAGCACCGGACCTTGGACAGGGAAGGAGACCCAGTACTTC. Amino acid sequence: CASTGPWTGKETQYF.

The sample holds a few counts of this clonotype. V gene TRBV19 combines with J gene TRBJ2-7; D not resolved. Between the trimmed V and J ends, which lost 5 bases and 3 bases, there was a span of 14 bases. The CDR3 runs 14 residues. CDR1 is LNHDA, CDR2 SQIVND, per germline (reference sequence). CDR3 loop: CASSGPGHDYEQYF. As DNA, the CDR3 is TGTGCCAGTAGTGGCCCAGGCCACGACTACGAGCAGTACTTC. Based on the CDR3 plus reference TRBV19 and TRBJ2-7, the full variable domain is DGGITQSPKYLFRKEGQNVTLSCEQNLNHDAMYWYRQDPGQGLRLIYYSQIVNDFQKGDIAEGYSVSREKKESFPLTVTSAQKNPTAFYLCASSGPGHDYEQYFGPGTRLTVT.

This clonotype was recorded only once. V usage is TRBV7-2 and J usage is TRBJ1-4, with TRBD1 as a possible D gene (5 bases). Germline V gene lookup returns CDR1 SGHTA and CDR2 FQGNSA. The CDR3 covers 14 residues. Trimming took off 5 bases at V and 5 bases at J, with 12 bases between the two ends. The chain's CDR3 is CASSLNRDNEKLFF. The CDR3 DNA follows: TGTGCCAGCAGCCTCAATAGGGACAATGAAAAACTGTTTTTT.

This chain joins TRBV4-3 and TRBJ2-2; D is perhaps TRBD2 (6 bases). CDR1 is LGHNA, CDR2 YSLEER, per germline. V shed 0 bases and J shed 4 bases, with 12 bases lying between them. The CDR3 is 16 amino acids. The CDR3 DNA follows: TGCGCCAGCAGCCAAGATTTGCCGGGACTCACCGGGGAGCTGTTTTTT. Its translation: CASSQDLPGLTGELFF.

This clonotype has a handful of counts. The chain joins TRBV30 to TRBJ2-7; weak D call: TRBD2 (6 bases). V was shortened by 1 base and J by 3 bases, with 13 bases between the two germline ends. This CDR3 comprises 14 residues. The germline CDR1 and CDR2 sequences are GTSNPN and SVGIG (reference sequence). In DNA, the CDR3 is TGTGCCTGGAGTGGATTCGCGGGACGCTACGAGCAGTACTTC. Protein sequence: CAWSGFAGRYEQYF.

This clonotype showed up many times. This sequence joins TRBV29-1 and TRBJ1-5; D is undetermined. V was cut by 4 bases and J by 2 bases, with 12 bases left in between. The CDR3 totals 14 residues. Germline CDR1 is SQVTM and CDR2 is ANQGSEA. The CDR3 DNA reads TGCAGCGTTGGTGAGACCCGGGGCAATCAGCCCCAGCATTTT. It specifies CSVGETRGNQPQHF.

For the CDR3, the DNA is TGCAGTGCTACCGACCCTGCCCTGGGGACCCAGTACTTC. Its protein is CSATDPALGTQYF. V gene TRBV20-1 combines with J gene TRBJ2-5; D uncertain. The length of the CDR3 is 13 residues. V was clipped by 4 bases and J by 7 bases, with 16 bases between them. The germline gives CDR1 DFQATT, CDR2 SNEGSKA (reference sequence).

This chain joins TRBV20-1 and TRBJ1-5, with a tentative D call TRBD1 (6 bases). The CDR3 length is 18 residues. Germline lookup yields CDR1 DFQATT and CDR2 SNEGSKA (reference sequence). V was trimmed by 3 bases and J by 0 bases, leaving 21 bases between them. In DNA, the CDR3 is TGCAGTGCTAGCCTCCTGCCGACAGGCAAAAATAGCAATCAGCCCCAGCATTTT. This sequence encodes CSASLLPTGKNSNQPQHF.

This clonotype was picked up many times. The CDR3 spells CASSSLSGRSDTQYF. DNA for the CDR3: TGTGCCAGCAGCTCTCTGAGCGGGCGATCGGATACGCAGTATTTT. The chain combines TRBV7-9 with TRBJ2-3, with D maybe TRBD2 (6 bases). This CDR3 has 15 residues. Trimming shortened V by 4 bases and J by 6 bases, and 17 bases separated the two germline ends. Germline V gives CDR1 SEHNR, CDR2 FQNEAQ (reference sequence).

This chain uses TRBV10-3 with TRBJ2-7; D is unresolved. Germline V lookup: CDR1 ENHRY, CDR2 SYGVKD. The CDR3 is made up of 13 amino acids. The V gene lost 0 bases and the J gene lost 1 base, with 4 bases spanning the gap. The CDR3 sequence is CAISESGSYEQYF. The CDR3 nucleotides are TGTGCCATCAGTGAGTCGGGTTCCTACGAGCAGTACTTC.

This clonotype has just a few counts. The chain has TRBV11-2 and TRBJ2-2, with D possibly TRBD1 on 6 matching bases. From germline, CDR1 is SGHAT and CDR2 FQNNGV. V was clipped by 0 bases and J by 3 bases, with 20 bases between them. The CDR3 totals 19 residues. Here the CDR3 DNA reads TGTGCCAGCAGCTTAGATCGGTTCGAAACAGGGACATACACCGGGGAGCTGTTTTTT. Translated: CASSLDRFETGTYTGELFF.

This clonotype has a handful of counts. The chain employs TRBV30 and TRBJ2-1; possible D gene TRBD1, 6 bases. The CDR3 runs 11 residues. Germline CDR1 GTSNPN, CDR2 SVGIG (reference sequence). The V end was cut by 4 bases, the J end by 9 bases, with 10 bases between. The DNA of the CDR3 is TGTGCCTGGACTACAGGGATTGAGCAGTTCTTC. It specifies CAWTTGIEQFF.

The genes are TRBV28 and TRBJ2-7, with 8 bases fitting TRBD2. The germline CDR1 and CDR2 sequences are MDHEN and SYDVKM. V gave up 4 bases and J gave up 0 bases; unmatched junction bases: 5. The length of the CDR3 is 15 residues. DNA of the CDR3: TGTGCCAGCAGTTCCTTGACTAGCGTCTCCTACGAGCAGTACTTC. Protein product: CASSSLTSVSYEQYF.

This clonotype was seen a few times. The V gene is TRBV12-3 or TRBV12-4, the J gene TRBJ2-3; 13 bases are shared with TRBD2. Trimming at V came to 8 bases and at J to 5 bases, leaving 1 base not matched to a gene. The CDR3 loop spans 13 amino acids. The CDR3, as DNA: TGTGCCAGCGGGACTAGCGGGATAGATACGCAGTATTTT. This gives the protein CASGTSGIDTQYF.